This T cell receptor (beta chain) was retrieved from a study of OX40 agonist ivuxolimab in advanced cancers. Study in general: Dose-escalation patients were diagnosed with hepatocellular carcinoma, melanoma, renal cell cancer or head and neck cancer.

The investigators sampled blood at baseline, at cycle 4 day 1, and at cycle 7 day 1. The study, taken as a whole, reports: Some nonresponders also had low normalized T-cell clonal expansion. On average, a greater number of expanded clones characterised CD8+ T cells relative to CD4+.

TCRdb's copy holds only in-frame clones and misses some; the assay was immunoSEQ multiplex PCR. The repertoire holds about 48,000 clones, with roughly 84% as singletons. On this clone itself: Its antigen is as yet unknown.

V lost 0 bases and J lost 5, with 15 bases in between. The germline CDR1 and CDR2 sequences are GTSNPN and SVGIG (reference sequence). CDR3 size: 15 residues. This clonotype originated in an adult with an advanced solid tumor such as melanoma, head and neck, liver or kidney cancer. The chain recombines TRBV30 with TRBJ2-3; TRBD2 might be the D (7 bases). This material consisted of CD4+ or CD8+ T cells sorted from blood, taken in a trial of the OX40 agonist ivuxolimab. CDR3 bases: TGTGCCTGGAGTGTAGGGGGGGGATCGGGAGATACGCAGTATTTT. This encodes CAWSVGGGSGDTQYF.